The 3 T cell receptor beta chains presented below share a single source sample, sequenced in a study of prognosis after radiotherapy for stage I lung cancer. CDR3 of TCR beta was amplified from genomic DNA via a two-round multiplex PCR. Primers (each specific to one TRBV or TRBJ gene) were used in first-round PCR. TCRdb re-analysed the multiplex PCR reads in MiXCR, keeping a single row per CDR3 protein. The table shows some 27,000 distinct CDR3 sequences, with about 41% occurring only once. This material consisted of PBMCs, taken before or after stereotactic body radiation therapy (not recorded which). The source is a donor over 45 with non-small cell lung cancer.

This rearrangement joins TRBV28 to TRBJ2-1, with 7 bases matching TRBD2. CDR1 is MDHEN and CDR2 is SYDVKM in the germline V gene. The CDR3 sequence is 15 residues long. Trimming at V came to 7 bases and at J to 4 bases, leaving 10 bases not matched to a gene. This CDR3 reads CASITHSGSYNEQFF. The CDR3 DNA follows: TGTGCCAGCATAACACATAGCGGGTCGTACAATGAGCAGTTCTTC. Looking up the rest from reference TRBV28 and TRBJ2-1 gives the full variable domain: DVKVTQSSRYLVKRTGEKVFLECVQDMDHENMFWYRQDPGLGLRLIYFSYDVKMKEKGDIPEGYSVSREKKERFSLILESASTNQTSMYLCASITHSGSYNEQFFGPGTRLTVL.

This clonotype was picked up many times. The chain links TRBV6-1 to TRBJ2-3; D not resolved. This CDR3 has 12 amino acids. Trimming took off 5 bases at V and 2 bases at J, with 5 bases between the two ends. Germline V gene lookup returns CDR1 MNHNS and CDR2 SASEGT. This CDR3 is CASSPTTDTQYF. The DNA of the CDR3 is TGTGCCAGCAGTCCGACCACAGATACGCAGTATTTT.

Regarding this clonotype: With a far larger clone one base away, a read error is the likely cause. The CDR3 does not end in the conserved phenylalanine or tryptophan, so this is likely a read error. The genes are TRBV7-8 and TRBJ2-7; D gene uncertain. Trimming pared 3 bases from V and 0 bases from J, leaving 0 bases between. This CDR3 spans 11 amino acids. Per the germline V gene, CDR1 is SGHVS and CDR2 is FQNEAQ. The CDR3 here is CASSFSYEQYL. CDR3 DNA sequence: TGTGCCAGCAGCTTCTCCTACGAGCAGTACCTC.